Presented here are 28 T cell receptor beta chains from one specimen sequenced in a study of blood T cells in healthy people across ages. Using a J-beta primer mix together with a sample-barcoded 5' primer, a second PCR was run for roughly 7 to 12 cycles. MiXCR was run by TCRdb on the 5' RACE reads, yielding one entry per CDR3 protein. This sample has hundreds of thousands of distinct CDR3 sequences, with 58% found just once. What was sequenced was blood. The receptors here all came from a man aged 30-40 years in good health.

CDR3 region: CASSQDPRASETQYF. The CDR3, as DNA: TGTGCCAGCAGCCAAGATCCCAGAGCTAGCGAGACCCAGTACTTC. The chain employs TRBV3-1 and TRBJ2-5; a weak D match, TRBD2 (5 bases). Trimming shortened V by 0 bases and J by 5 bases, and 13 bases separated the two germline ends. CDR1 and CDR2 (germline): LGHDT, YNNKEL (reference sequence). The CDR3 totals 15 residues.

The rearrangement uses TRBV27 and TRBJ1-1; D is uncertain. Germline V gene data show CDR1 as MNHEY and CDR2 as SMNVEV (reference sequence). With 3 bases removed from V and 1 base from J, the gap between germline ends came to 6 bases. The CDR3 sequence is 13 residues long. The chain's CDR3 is CASSFLRNTEAFF. CDR3 DNA sequence: TGTGCCAGCAGTTTCTTAAGGAACACTGAAGCTTTCTTT.

This clonotype came up a few times. V is TRBV7-2 and J is TRBJ2-1, with D tentatively TRBD2 (6 bases). Germline CDR1 SGHTA, CDR2 FQGNSA. Between the trimmed V and J ends, which lost 1 base and 9 bases, there was a span of 19 bases. The length of the CDR3 is 16 residues. CDR3 region: CASSLGVASLGGEQFF. CDR3 DNA sequence: TGTGCCAGCAGCTTAGGAGTTGCTTCCCTCGGGGGTGAGCAGTTCTTC.

This sequence joins TRBV29-1 and TRBJ2-5; 8 positions agree with TRBD1. Germline V gives CDR1 SQVTM, CDR2 ANQGSEA. CDR3 size: 12 residues. Trimming took 7 bases from V and 3 from J; bases not matched to a gene: 4. CDR3: CSAGQGEETQYF. CDR3 nucleotides: TGCAGCGCCGGACAGGGAGAAGAGACCCAGTACTTC. Full variable domain (remainder filled in from reference TRBV29-1 and TRBJ2-5): SAVISQKPSRDICQRGTSLTIQCQVDSQVTMMFWYRQQPGQSLTLIATANQGSEATYESGFVIDKFPISRPNLTFSTLTVSNMSPEDSSIYLCSAGQGEETQYFGPGTRLLVL.

The V and J genes are TRBV15 and TRBJ2-5, with 10 nucleotides matching TRBD2. The tail of the sequence fits TRBJ2-7 better, so the J call may be wrong. The CDR3 covers 16 residues. Germline V gene sequence: CDR1 LNHNV, CDR2 YYDKDF (reference sequence). The CDR3 sequence is CATSRAGTSVAHEQYF. DNA of the CDR3: TGTGCCACCAGCAGGGCTGGGACTAGCGTAGCCCACGAGCAGTACTTC.

The V gene is TRBV12-3 or TRBV12-4, the J gene TRBJ1-1, with D possibly matching TRBD1 (6 bases). V lost 5 bases and J 4 bases, leaving 11 bases between the germline ends. This CDR3 is built from 13 residues. CDR3 loop: CASSRTETTEAFF. The CDR3 nucleotides are TGTGCCAGCAGTCGGACAGAGACCACTGAAGCTTTCTTT.

Only a few counts were recorded for this clonotype. Given a much more abundant clone one base away, this may be a read error. The genes are TRBV12-3 or TRBV12-4 and TRBJ2-7, with D uncertain. The CDR3 is 12 amino acids. The V end lost 3 bases, the J end lost 3 bases, and 6 bases lay between the germline ends. The CDR3 sequence is CASSFMGYEQYF. The CDR3 DNA reads as TGTGCCAGCAGTTTTATGGGCTACGAGCAGTACTTC.

V usage is TRBV29-1 and J usage is TRBJ2-7, with D perhaps TRBD1 (6 bases). This CDR3 comprises 12 residues. The V gene lost 3 bases and the J gene lost 2 bases, with 8 bases spanning the gap. In germline, CDR1 is SQVTM, CDR2 ANQGSEA. The CDR3, as DNA: TGCAGCGTTGACACAGGGCCCTACGAGCAGTACTTC. As protein: CSVDTGPYEQYF.

J is TRBJ2-2 and V is TRBV29-1; TRBD2 is a possible D gene (5 bases). V was shortened by 5 bases and J by 4 bases, with 8 bases between the two germline ends. Germline CDR1 SQVTM, CDR2 ANQGSEA. This CDR3 is built from 12 residues. This CDR3 reads CSVSGSTGELFF. CDR3 DNA: TGCAGCGTTTCGGGAAGCACCGGGGAGCTGTTTTTT.

This CDR3 is CASRNRGKETQYF. The CDR3 DNA follows: TGTGCCAGCAGGAACAGGGGGAAAGAGACCCAGTACTTC. The rearrangement joins TRBV12-3 or TRBV12-4 to TRBJ2-5; 8 positions agree with TRBD1. V lost 6 bases and J lost 3; bases outside the gene matches: 3. The CDR3 is made up of 13 amino acids.

The CDR3 nucleotides read TGCGCCAGCAGCTTGGACGGACAGTACACTGAAGCTTTCTTT. Translation: CASSLDGQYTEAFF. The chain carries TRBV5-1 and TRBJ1-1; TRBD1 is a possible D gene (6 bases). The ends were cut back, 0 bases at V and 3 bases at J, with 9 bases in the middle. Germline V CDR1 and CDR2: SGHRS, YFSETQ. The CDR3 contains 14 residues.

On this clonotype: One end of the junction is discordant with germline, which a read error may explain. The chain carries TRBV7-9 and TRBJ1-2; D remains ambiguous. CDR3 length: 13 amino acids. From germline, CDR1 is SEHNR and CDR2 FQNEAQ (reference sequence). This CDR3 is CASGLQLDYGYTF. CDR3 DNA: TGTGCCAGCGGCTTACAGTTAGACTATGGCTACACCTTC.

This rearrangement joins TRBV6-6 to TRBJ2-5; 10 bases align to TRBD2. The CDR3 has 14 residues. Germline V gene data show CDR1 as MNHNY and CDR2 as SVGAGI (reference sequence). J lost 5 bases, V lost 6 bases, and 6 bases had no gene match. CDR3 sequence: CASRPGTSVETQYF. Written as DNA, the CDR3 is TGTGCCAGCAGACCCGGGACTAGCGTGGAGACCCAGTACTTC.

J is TRBJ2-7 and V is TRBV15; a possible D gene is TRBD2 (7 bases). The V end lost 0 bases, the J end lost 3 bases, and 18 bases lay between the germline ends. The CDR3 is 17 residues long. Germline values: CDR1 LNHNV, CDR2 YYDKDF (reference sequence). The CDR3 nucleotides read TGTGCCACCAGCAGAGATGGTGTCGGGGGGCGCATCTACGAGCAGTACTTC. Its translation is CATSRDGVGGRIYEQYF.

This chain connects TRBV30 to TRBJ1-4; D unresolved. CDR3 length equals 11 residues. The V and J ends lost 2 bases and 7 bases respectively, with 5 bases between them. Germline V gives CDR1 GTSNPN, CDR2 SVGIG (reference sequence). The CDR3, as DNA: TGTGCCTGGAGTATCGGTGAAAAACTGTTTTTT. Protein sequence: CAWSIGEKLFF.

Details on this clonotype: At one boundary the junction diverges from the germline segment, which might be a read error. The genes are TRBV9 and TRBJ2-7, with D perhaps matching TRBD2 (6 bases). This CDR3 is built from 13 residues. In germline, CDR1 is SGDLS, CDR2 YYNGEE. This CDR3 reads CASSRNGAGEQYF. DNA for the CDR3: TGTGCTAGCAGTCGCAACGGTGCGGGGGAGCAGTACTTC.

The chain recombines TRBV20-1 with TRBJ2-5; 7 bases agree with TRBD1. The CDR3 has 15 amino acids. J gave up 11 bases and V 4 bases, and 19 bases lay outside the gene matches. Germline loops: CDR1 DFQATT, CDR2 SNEGSKA (reference sequence). In DNA form, the CDR3 reads TGCAGTGCTAAACGGGACAGATCCTTGGAGAGGGAGCAGTACTTC. Protein sequence: CSAKRDRSLEREQYF.

This clonotype was recorded a few times. The CDR3 spells CASSGGQGAYYGYTF. CDR3 sequence (DNA): TGTGCCAGCAGCGGTGGACAGGGGGCTTATTATGGCTACACCTTC. V usage is TRBV9 and J usage is TRBJ1-2; 11 positions match TRBD1. With 3 bases clipped from V and 5 bases from J, the junction kept 6 bases outside the gene matches. Germline assignment: CDR1 SGDLS and CDR2 YYNGEE. The length of the CDR3 is 15 residues.

The rearrangement joins TRBV20-1 to TRBJ2-3; the D gene is possibly TRBD2 (6 bases). V lost 8 bases to trimming and J lost 4 bases, with 16 bases between them. The CDR3 covers 13 residues. Germline-derived CDR1 and CDR2 are DFQATT and SNEGSKA (reference sequence). In DNA form, the CDR3 reads TGCAGTACTCCACTAGCCAGGGCAGATACGCAGTATTTT. Translated, it gives CSTPLARADTQYF.

The DNA of the CDR3 is TGTGCCATCAGATGGGACGACACCGGGGAGCTGTTTTTT. It is translated as CAIRWDDTGELFF. The genes are TRBV10-3 and TRBJ2-2; possibly TRBD1 or TRBD2 for D (5 bases each). This CDR3 has 13 amino acids. Germline-derived CDR1 and CDR2 are ENHRY and SYGVKD. V was shortened by 6 bases and J by 3 bases, with 8 bases between the two germline ends.

The CDR3 protein is CASSQQFYEQYF. CDR3 nucleotides: TGTGCCAGCAGCCAGCAATTTTACGAGCAGTACTTC. V usage is TRBV3-1 and J usage is TRBJ2-7; D unresolved. The ends were cut back, 3 bases at V and 4 bases at J, with 7 bases in the middle. Germline CDR1 reads LGHDT; CDR2 reads YNNKEL (reference sequence). CDR3 length: 12 amino acids.

This clonotype was detected only a few times. The rearrangement uses TRBV29-1 and TRBJ2-1; tentative D call: TRBD2 (6 bases). Germline CDR1 reads SQVTM; CDR2 reads ANQGSEA. This CDR3 region has 13 residues. Trimming took 8 bases from V and 5 from J, leaving 16 bases between them. The CDR3 loop reads CSSTGGDNNEQFF. CDR3 DNA: TGCAGCTCTACCGGCGGGGATAACAATGAGCAGTTCTTC.

This clonotype was detected many times. The J gene is TRBJ1-2, the V gene TRBV7-2, with D maybe TRBD1 (5 bases). This CDR3 has 16 amino acids. CDR1 is SGHTA and CDR2 is FQGNSA in the germline V gene. The V and J ends lost 5 bases and 0 bases respectively, with 16 bases between them. The CDR3 spells CASSPPRGGTNYGYTF. In nucleotides, the CDR3 is TGTGCCAGCAGCCCCCCTCGGGGGGGGACTAACTATGGCTACACCTTC.

CDR3 sequence: CSAREWEELAGGPYEQYF. Written as DNA, the CDR3 is TGCAGTGCTAGAGAGTGGGAAGAACTAGCGGGGGGGCCTTACGAGCAGTACTTC. The V gene is TRBV20-1, the J gene TRBJ2-7; 13 bases align to TRBD2. CDR1 and CDR2 from the germline V gene are DFQATT and SNEGSKA (reference sequence). Trimming cost V 0 bases and J 4 bases; bases outside gene matches: 12. CDR3 length equals 18 residues.

This clonotype has more than one count but fewer than ten. CDR3 DNA: TGTGCCAGCGGGGTTACCGGCAGGTGGGGTACCACTGAAGCTTTCTTT. It yields the protein CASGVTGRWGTTEAFF. The rearrangement uses TRBV28 and TRBJ1-1; no firm D call. The CDR3 sequence is 16 residues long. Trimming left V 8 bases short and J 4 bases short, with 23 bases between. Per the germline V gene, CDR1 is MDHEN and CDR2 is SYDVKM.

This clonotype was recorded a few times. The V gene is TRBV20-1, the J gene TRBJ2-3, with a possible D match to TRBD2 (5 bases). Trimming pared 5 bases from V and 1 base from J, leaving 10 bases between. The V gene's germline CDR1 is DFQATT and CDR2 SNEGSKA (reference sequence). This CDR3 is 13 amino acids long. The CDR3 is CSAQFGGTDTQYF. The CDR3 bases are TGCAGTGCTCAGTTCGGGGGCACAGATACGCAGTATTTT.

The table lists this clonotype with a few counts. V gene TRBV4-3 combines with J gene TRBJ1-2; no firm D call. Between the trimmed V and J ends, which lost 3 bases and 0 bases, there was a span of 11 bases. Germline V gene data show CDR1 as LGHNA and CDR2 as YSLEER. The CDR3 runs to 15 residues. In nucleotides, the CDR3 is TGCGCCAGCAGCCAGAGGGCAGGCGCTAACTATGGCTACACCTTC. Its translation: CASSQRAGANYGYTF.

The V call is TRBV6-2 or TRBV6-3, the J call TRBJ2-1; D gene ambiguous. CDR3 size: 13 residues. The V end lost 2 bases, the J end lost 15 bases, and 17 bases lay between the germline ends. Germline V CDR1 and CDR2: MNHEY, SVGEGT. The CDR3 loop is CASSYGLDIFRFF. The CDR3 DNA reads as TGTGCCAGCAGTTACGGCCTCGATATTTTTCGGTTCTTC.